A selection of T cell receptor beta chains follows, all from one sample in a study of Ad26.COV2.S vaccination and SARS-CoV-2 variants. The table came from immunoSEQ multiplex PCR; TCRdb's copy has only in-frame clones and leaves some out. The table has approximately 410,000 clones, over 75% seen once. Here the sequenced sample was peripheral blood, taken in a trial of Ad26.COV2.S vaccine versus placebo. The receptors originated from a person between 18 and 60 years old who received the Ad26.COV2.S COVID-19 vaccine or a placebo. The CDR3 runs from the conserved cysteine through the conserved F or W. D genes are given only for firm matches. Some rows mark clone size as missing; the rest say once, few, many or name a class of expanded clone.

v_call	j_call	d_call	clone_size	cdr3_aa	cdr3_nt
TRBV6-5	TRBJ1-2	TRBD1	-	CASSRTGPYGYTF	TGTGCCAGCAGTCGGACAGGGCCCTATGGCTACACCTTC
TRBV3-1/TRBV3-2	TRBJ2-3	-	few	CASSQALGTARTDTQYF	TGTGCCAGCAGCCAAGCCCTTGGGACTGCCCGCACAGATACGCAGTATTTT
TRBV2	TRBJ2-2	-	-	CASNTKRGELFF	TGTGCCAGCAATACGAAACGGGGGGAGCTGTTTTTT
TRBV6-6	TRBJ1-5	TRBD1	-	CASIQGATQPQHF	TGTGCCAGCATTCAGGGGGCCACTCAGCCCCAGCATTTT
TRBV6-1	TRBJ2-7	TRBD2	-	CASSEEASGGPQYF	TGTGCCAGCAGTGAAGAAGCTAGCGGGGGGCCCCAGTACTTC
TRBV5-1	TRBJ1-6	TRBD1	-	CASSPLGSDRGRFGSPLHF	TGCGCCAGCAGCCCACTCGGCTCGGACAGGGGGCGATTTGGTTCACCCCTCCACTTT
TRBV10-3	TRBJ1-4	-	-	CAISSEGGKLFF	TGTGCCATCAGTAGTGAGGGTGGAAAACTGTTTTTT
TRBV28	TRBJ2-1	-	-	CASSLWLGGGTYNEQFF	TGTGCCAGCAGTTTATGGTTGGGCGGGGGCACTTACAATGAGCAGTTCTTC
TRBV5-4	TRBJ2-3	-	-	CASSIQPGLADTQYF	TGTGCCAGCAGCATCCAACCCGGCCTCGCCGATACGCAGTATTTT
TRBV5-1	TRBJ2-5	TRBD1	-	CASSLTGTEMTQYF	TGCGCCAGCAGTTTGACCGGGACAGAAATGACCCAGTACTTC
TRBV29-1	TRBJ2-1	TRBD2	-	CSVEDPGLAGFHEQFF	TGCAGCGTTGAAGACCCGGGACTAGCGGGGTTTCATGAGCAGTTCTTC
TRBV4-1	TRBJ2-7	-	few	CASSQGQGRSYEQYF	TGCGCCAGCAGCCAAGGCCAGGGGCGGAGCTACGAGCAGTACTTC
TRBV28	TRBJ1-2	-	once	CASSFTDGWAIYGYTF	TGTGCCAGCAGTTTTACGGACGGATGGGCGATCTATGGCTACACCTTC
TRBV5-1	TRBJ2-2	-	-	CASSLRLGTNTGELFF	TGCGCCAGCAGCTTGCGGCTCGGAACCAACACCGGGGAGCTGTTTTTT
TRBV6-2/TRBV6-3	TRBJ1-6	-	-	CASSRGGSSPLHF	TGTGCCAGCAGTCGAGGAGGGAGTTCACCCCTCCACTTT
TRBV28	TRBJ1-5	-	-	CASSLPGPQPQHF	TGTGCCAGCAGTCTCCCAGGGCCTCAGCCCCAGCATTTT
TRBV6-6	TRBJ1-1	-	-	CASSFSTNTEAFF	TGTGCCAGCAGTTTTTCGACGAACACTGAAGCTTTCTTT
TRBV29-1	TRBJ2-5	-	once	CSVELLVSETQYF	TGCAGCGTTGAACTACTAGTAAGCGAGACCCAGTACTTC
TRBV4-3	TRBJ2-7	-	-	CASSQTKGGEQYF	TGCGCCAGCAGCCAAACTAAGGGGGGCGAGCAGTACTTC
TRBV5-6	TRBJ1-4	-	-	CASSPRDSGEKLFF	TGTGCCAGCAGCCCAAGGGACTCAGGAGAAAAACTGTTTTTT
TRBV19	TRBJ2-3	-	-	CASSIRGSTDTQYF	TGTGCCAGTAGCATCAGGGGCAGCACAGATACGCAGTATTTT
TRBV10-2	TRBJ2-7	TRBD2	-	CAASRGGSSYEQYF	TGCGCCGCCTCCCGGGGGGGAAGCTCCTACGAGCAGTACTTC
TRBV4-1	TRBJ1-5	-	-	CASSQGGMGNQPQHF	TGCGCCAGCAGCCAAGGGGGAATGGGCAATCAGCCCCAGCATTTT
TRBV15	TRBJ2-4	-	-	CATSRSTGRDAKNIQYF	TGTGCCACCAGCAGATCAACAGGGAGAGATGCCAAAAACATTCAGTACTTC
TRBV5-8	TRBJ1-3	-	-	CASSLVAGVAGNTIYF	TGTGCCAGCAGCTTGGTCGCGGGGGTAGCGGGAAACACCATATATTTT
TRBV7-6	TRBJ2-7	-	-	CASSPRIKGSEQYF	TGTGCCAGCAGCCCGCGCATTAAGGGGTCCGAGCAGTACTTC
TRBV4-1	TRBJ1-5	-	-	CASSPLGSNNQPQHF	TGCGCCAGCAGCCCCCTGGGGAGCAACAATCAGCCCCAGCATTTT
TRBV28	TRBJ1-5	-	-	CASSPPRARRPQHF	TGTGCCAGCAGTCCGCCCCGGGCGCGTCGGCCCCAGCATTTT
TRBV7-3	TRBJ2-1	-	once	CASSLNPNYDEQFF	TGTGCCAGCAGCTTGAACCCTAATTACGATGAGCAGTTCTTC
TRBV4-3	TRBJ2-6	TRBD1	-	CASSQPGQGISGANVLTF	TGCGCCAGCAGCCAACCGGGACAGGGGATCTCTGGGGCCAACGTCCTGACTTTC
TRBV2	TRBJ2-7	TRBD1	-	CASGGQGKSYEQYF	TGTGCCAGCGGGGGACAGGGGAAGTCCTACGAGCAGTACTTC
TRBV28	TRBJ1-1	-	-	CASRGWQSNTEAFF	TGTGCCAGCAGGGGTTGGCAGTCGAACACTGAAGCTTTCTTT
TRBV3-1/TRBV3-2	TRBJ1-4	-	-	CASSQDPVGVEKLFF	TGTGCCAGCAGCCAAGATCCGGTTGGGGTTGAAAAACTGTTTTTT
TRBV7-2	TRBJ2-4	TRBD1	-	CASSFPTGLAKNIQYF	TGTGCCAGCAGCTTTCCGACAGGGCTAGCCAAAAACATTCAGTACTTC
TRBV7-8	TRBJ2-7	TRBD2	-	CASSSTWLAGRVAQYF	TGTGCCAGCAGCTCTACCTGGCTAGCGGGGAGGGTGGCGCAGTACTTC